Below are 19 T cell receptor beta chains sequenced from a single sample in a study of T cells after yellow fever vaccination. MiXCR, applied by TCRdb to the 5' RACE reads, yields one record per CDR3 protein. The profile shows 200,000 to 250,000 distinct CDR3 sequences, roughly 7.2% of them singletons. The sequenced sample was CD4+ T cells sorted from PBMCs, obtained 15 days after the yellow fever booster vaccination. These receptors were obtained from a man in his thirties or forties who received the YFV17D yellow fever vaccine.

The V gene is TRBV5-4, the J gene TRBJ2-7; 12 bases are shared with TRBD2. Germline assignment: CDR1 SGHNT and CDR2 YYREEE (reference sequence). The CDR3 contains 15 residues. Trimming at V came to 3 bases and at J to 5 bases, leaving 6 bases not matched to a gene. CDR3 sequence reads: CASSSRLAGAHEQYF. The CDR3 DNA is TGTGCCAGCAGCTCCAGACTAGCGGGAGCCCACGAGCAGTACTTC.

This clonotype was found a few times. The chain is built from TRBV18 and TRBJ2-7; D is unresolved. Germline CDR1 KGHSH, CDR2 LQKENI. The V end was cut by 4 bases, the J end by 6 bases, with 7 bases between. This CDR3 has 11 amino acids. The chain's CDR3 is CASSQKSEQYF. CDR3 coding DNA: TGTGCCAGCTCACAGAAGAGCGAGCAGTACTTC. Drawing the rest from reference TRBV18 and TRBJ2-7, the complete variable domain is NAGVMQNPRHLVRRRGQEARLRCSPMKGHSHVYWYRQLPEEGLKFMVYLQKENIIDESGMPKERFSAEFPKEGPSILRIQQVVRGDSAAYFCASSQKSEQYFGPGTRLTVT.

This clonotype was seen only a few times. The V call is TRBV12-3 or TRBV12-4, the J call TRBJ2-7; TRBD2 aligns across 7 bases. The ends lost 5 bases at V and 2 bases at J; junction bases unmatched: 6. There are 14 residues in the CDR3. The CDR3 DNA follows: TGTGCCAGCAGTCCTAGCGGTCTAACCTACGAGCAGTACTTC. Its translation: CASSPSGLTYEQYF.

There are a few counts of this clonotype. The rearrangement links TRBV30 to TRBJ1-3; no firm D call. Trimming shortened V by 3 bases and J by 0 bases, and 15 bases separated the two germline ends. This CDR3 is 16 amino acids long. CDR1 is GTSNPN, CDR2 SVGIG, per germline (reference sequence). CDR3 protein: CAWSPRGLNSGNTIYF. The DNA for the CDR3 is TGTGCCTGGAGCCCCCGCGGACTCAACTCTGGAAACACCATATATTTT.

In this sample, this clonotype turned up a few times. This chain uses TRBV5-4 with TRBJ2-1; TRBD2 might be the D (5 bases). The CDR3 sequence is 13 residues long. Germline V CDR1 and CDR2: SGHNT, YYREEE (reference sequence). The ends were cut back, 6 bases at V and 7 bases at J, with 14 bases in the middle. This chain's CDR3 is CASTRAGINEQFF. In DNA form, the CDR3 reads TGTGCCAGCACGCGGGCCGGTATAAATGAGCAGTTCTTC.

This clonotype was seen a handful of times. This chain links TRBV27 with TRBJ2-7; 7 bases align to TRBD2. Germline trimming cut 1 base from V and 2 bases from J; bases unmatched to any gene: 8. The CDR3 is 16 residues long. CDR1 is MNHEY and CDR2 is SMNVEV in the germline V gene (reference sequence). The chain's CDR3 is CASSLFATSATYEQYF. In DNA form, the CDR3 reads TGTGCCAGCAGTTTATTCGCTACTAGCGCGACCTACGAGCAGTACTTC.

This clonotype was seen repeatedly, ten times or more. The V call is TRBV29-1, the J call TRBJ2-1; D remains ambiguous. The length of the CDR3 is 15 residues. V gave up 2 bases and J gave up 0 bases, with 11 bases separating them. The germline V gene has CDR1 SQVTM and CDR2 ANQGSEA. CDR3 nucleotides: TGCAGCGTTGAAAGGCGGCTTAGCTCCTACAATGAGCAGTTCTTC. This gives the protein CSVERRLSSYNEQFF.

This clonotype was observed at least ten times. V usage is TRBV5-4 and J usage is TRBJ2-4; perhaps TRBD1 as D (5 bases). Trimming removed 6 bases from V and 8 bases from J, with 12 bases in between. From germline, CDR1 is SGHNT and CDR2 YYREEE (reference sequence). This CDR3 is 12 amino acids long. The CDR3 DNA is TGTGCCAGCACCTCCAGGGATGACATTCAGTACTTC. Translating it yields CASTSRDDIQYF.

This clonotype was picked up many times. The J gene is TRBJ2-1, the V gene TRBV20-1; 11 nucleotides match TRBD2. The CDR3 totals 16 residues. Unmatched junction bases numbered 9, after V lost 4 bases and J lost 4 bases. Per the germline V gene, CDR1 is DFQATT and CDR2 is SNEGSKA (reference sequence). CDR3 DNA sequence: TGCAGTGCTAAGCTAGCGGGAGGTCTCAATTACAATGAGCAGTTCTTC. This codes for CSAKLAGGLNYNEQFF.

The chain recombines TRBV14 with TRBJ2-7, with TRBD1 matching over 7 bases. V lost 1 base to trimming and J lost 7 bases; unmatched junction nucleotides: 10. The CDR3 consists of 15 residues. The V gene's germline CDR1 is SGHDN and CDR2 FVKESK. CDR3 region: CASSQGQQGPWEQYF. The CDR3 DNA reads TGTGCCAGCAGCCAAGGTCAACAGGGGCCCTGGGAGCAGTACTTC.

The rearrangement links TRBV4-3 to TRBJ1-6, with unresolved D. The CDR3 totals 16 residues. V lost 0 bases to trimming and J lost 10 bases, with 16 bases between them. Germline CDR1 reads LGHNA; CDR2 reads YSLEER. The CDR3 region has the DNA TGCGCCAGCAGCCAAGATCTCGGCGGGCCTAAATCACCCCTCCACTTT. It encodes CASSQDLGGPKSPLHF.

This clonotype was seen only a few times. CDR3 sequence: CASSIDLWGQETQYF. Here the CDR3 DNA reads TGTGCCAGTAGTATAGATCTATGGGGGCAAGAGACCCAGTACTTC. The chain uses TRBV19 and TRBJ2-5; either TRBD1 or TRBD2 may supply D (5 bases each). The CDR3 is 15 amino acids. The V end was cut by 0 bases, the J end by 2 bases, with 10 bases between. CDR1 is LNHDA, CDR2 SQIVND, per germline (reference sequence).

This clonotype occurred many times. The chain links TRBV28 to TRBJ1-5; D remains ambiguous. The V gene lost 8 bases and the J gene lost 2 bases, with 7 bases spanning the gap. The CDR3 runs to 12 residues. Germline CDR1 and CDR2: MDHEN and SYDVKM. The CDR3 here is CASGGGNQPQHF. The CDR3 bases are TGTGCCAGCGGAGGTGGCAATCAGCCCCAGCATTTT.

V is TRBV7-9 and J is TRBJ2-1; D is ambiguous. V lost 5 bases and J 3 bases, leaving 14 bases between the germline ends. This CDR3 region has 15 residues. Germline values: CDR1 SEHNR, CDR2 FQNEAQ (reference sequence). The CDR3 spells CASSLPRASYNEQFF. The CDR3 DNA reads TGTGCCAGCAGCCTACCGAGAGCTAGCTACAATGAGCAGTTCTTC.

There are many counts of this clonotype. CDR3 sequence reads: CASSVSGAPDTQYF. The CDR3 bases are TGTGCCAGCAGCGTTAGCGGGGCTCCAGATACGCAGTATTTT. The genes are TRBV9 and TRBJ2-3, with 8 bases that match TRBD2. Germline V gene data show CDR1 as SGDLS and CDR2 as YYNGEE. The CDR3 runs to 14 residues. Unmatched junction bases numbered 3, after V lost 2 bases and J lost 4 bases.

This clonotype was found many times. The V call is TRBV20-1, the J call TRBJ2-5; tentatively, D is TRBD1 (5 bases). The germline CDR1 and CDR2 sequences are DFQATT and SNEGSKA (reference sequence). The CDR3 extends over 12 amino acids. V lost 6 bases and J lost 0, with 8 bases in between. The CDR3 sequence is CSALQDQETQYF. The CDR3 DNA reads TGCAGTGCCTTACAGGACCAAGAGACCCAGTACTTC.

This clonotype was recorded at least ten times. The chain employs TRBV28 and TRBJ2-1; no reliable D call. Germline CDR1 is MDHEN and CDR2 is SYDVKM. The CDR3 contains 12 residues. Trimming pared 3 bases from V and 8 bases from J, leaving 8 bases between. The CDR3 region has the DNA TGTGCCAGCAGTTTCCTCTTGTATGAGCAGTTCTTC. Encoded protein: CASSFLLYEQFF.

This clonotype was seen ten or more times. The chain couples TRBV6-2 or TRBV6-3 to TRBJ2-4; 7 bases line up with TRBD2. The CDR3 loop spans 14 amino acids. V was pared by 7 bases and J by 5 bases, with 8 bases of the junction left unmatched. Germline V gives CDR1 MNHEY, CDR2 SVGEGT. CDR3 nucleotides: TGTGCCAGCACGGGGGGTTTCATGGAAAACATTCAGTACTTC. It encodes CASTGGFMENIQYF.

There are a few counts of this clonotype. This sequence joins TRBV6-1 and TRBJ2-1, with TRBD1 as a possible D gene (5 bases). The V and J ends lost 5 bases and 7 bases respectively, with 18 bases between them. Germline-derived CDR1 and CDR2 are MNHNS and SASEGT. The CDR3 loop spans 15 amino acids. This CDR3 is CASSPTSSGKNEQFF. The CDR3 DNA sequence: TGTGCCAGCAGTCCCACCTCCTCAGGGAAAAATGAGCAGTTCTTC.